Listed here are 31 T cell receptor beta chains from one sample, sequenced in a study of OX40 agonist ivuxolimab in advanced cancers. Libraries were constructed by the immunoSEQ multiplex PCR assay. Here the immuneACCESS table is served through TCRdb, limited to in-frame sequences with V and J called. Missing clones are a known gap in these copies; in checked studies unresolved V genes cover under half, and the rest lacks a known reason. This sample is represented by about 70,000 clones; approximately 78% of them were singletons. The ten most abundant clones make up approximately 1% of the sample. The source was CD4+ or CD8+ T cells sorted from blood, collected in a trial of the OX40 agonist ivuxolimab. All receptors come from an adult with an advanced solid tumor such as melanoma, head and neck, liver or kidney cancer.

The chain employs TRBV5-1 and TRBJ1-3, with TRBD1 as a possible D gene (6 bases). Germline V lookup: CDR1 SGHRS, CDR2 YFSETQ. The CDR3 sequence is 16 residues long. The V end was cut by 1 base, the J end by 2 bases, with 13 bases between. This chain's CDR3 is CASSLPTGTPGNTIYF. The CDR3 DNA sequence: TGCGCCAGCAGCTTGCCAACCGGGACACCTGGAAACACCATATATTTT.

The chain carries TRBV21-1 and TRBJ2-6; the D call of TRBD1 is as the table states it, not checked on the DNA. TRBV21-1 is an annotated pseudogene. The CDR3 loop spans 20 amino acids. In DNA, the CDR3 is TGTGCCAGCAGCCGAGTCTCGCGGACAGGGGGCATGACTGGGGCCAACGTCCTGACTTTC. Its translation: CASSRVSRTGGMTGANVLTF.

The genes are TRBV11-3 and TRBJ1-6; TRBD1 aligns across 8 bases. CDR1 is SGHNT, CDR2 YENEEA, per germline. This CDR3 comprises 14 residues. Unmatched junction bases numbered 4, after V lost 3 bases and J lost 9 bases. For the CDR3, the DNA is TGTGCCAGCAGCTTGGGACAGGCGGGTTCACCCCTCCACTTT. Amino acid sequence: CASSLGQAGSPLHF.

This chain's CDR3 is CASSQEGRGGEKLFF. The CDR3 DNA sequence: TGTGCCAGCAGCCAAGAGGGCCGCGGGGGTGAAAAACTGTTTTTT. This rearrangement joins TRBV14 to TRBJ1-4; D is perhaps TRBD1 (5 bases). Trimming took 0 bases from V and 7 from J, leaving 12 bases between them. CDR1 SGHDN and CDR2 FVKESK come from the germline V gene. This CDR3 is 15 amino acids long.

The rearrangement uses TRBV11-2 and TRBJ1-6; 8 bases map to TRBD1. V gave up 8 bases and J gave up 11 bases; unmatched junction bases: 14. Looked up from germline, CDR1 is SGHAT and CDR2 is FQNNGV. The length of the CDR3 is 15 residues. The CDR3 sequence: CASGQGSTTNTPLHF. CDR3 coding DNA: TGTGCCAGCGGACAGGGCTCTACAACGAATACACCCCTCCACTTT. The entire variable domain, with the rest obtained from reference TRBV11-2 and TRBJ1-6, is as follows: EAGVAQSPRYKIIEKRQSVAFWCNPISGHATLYWYQQILGQGPKLLIQFQNNGVVDDSQLPKDRFSAERLKGVDSTLKIQPAKLEDSAVYLCASGQGSTTNTPLHFGNGTRLTVT.

This chain uses TRBV6-6 with TRBJ2-7; D call uncertain. V lost 8 bases to trimming and J lost 5 bases, with 16 bases between them. This CDR3 is 13 amino acids long. The germline V gene encodes CDR1 MNHNY and CDR2 SVGAGI (reference sequence). CDR3: CASGPVAKHEQYF. The CDR3 nucleotides read TGTGCCAGCGGCCCGGTGGCTAAACACGAGCAGTACTTC.

This chain connects TRBV18 to TRBJ2-4, with D unresolved. Trimming took 3 bases from V and 1 from J, leaving 13 bases between them. Per germline, CDR1 KGHSH and CDR2 LQKENI. The CDR3 has 16 residues. The CDR3 loop reads CASSPMTSVAKNIQYF. The CDR3 nucleotides read TGTGCCAGCTCACCTATGACAAGCGTCGCCAAAAACATTCAGTACTTC. The variable domain in full, with the rest retrieved from reference TRBV18 and TRBJ2-4, is NAGVMQNPRHLVRRRGQEARLRCSPMKGHSHVYWYRQLPEEGLKFMVYLQKENIIDESGMPKERFSAEFPKEGPSILRIQQVVRGDSAAYFCASSPMTSVAKNIQYFGAGTRLSVL.

The rearrangement uses TRBV9 and TRBJ2-5; the D gene is possibly TRBD1 (6 bases). V shed 3 bases and J shed 1 base, with 13 bases lying between them. Germline lookup yields CDR1 SGDLS and CDR2 YYNGEE. The CDR3 has 15 amino acids. This chain's CDR3 is CASSASVGAQETQYF. The DNA for the CDR3 is TGTGCCAGCAGCGCCTCGGTGGGGGCCCAAGAGACCCAGTACTTC. Looking up the rest from reference TRBV9 and TRBJ2-5 gives the full variable domain: DSGVTQTPKHLITATGQRVTLRCSPRSGDLSVYWYQQSLDQGLQFLIQYYNGEERAKGNILERFSAQQFPDLHSELNLSSLELGDSALYFCASSASVGAQETQYFGPGTRLLVL.

The genes are TRBV5-4 and TRBJ1-1, with TRBD1 as a possible D gene (5 bases). Germline assignment: CDR1 SGHNT and CDR2 YYREEE (reference sequence). The CDR3 length is 16 residues. V lost 0 bases to trimming and J lost 1 base, with 13 bases between them. The CDR3 nucleotides read TGTGCCAGCAGCTTGGGGATCCAGGGCACGAACACTGAAGCTTTCTTT. It yields the protein CASSLGIQGTNTEAFF.

This rearrangement joins TRBV5-1 to TRBJ2-1, with D possibly being TRBD1 (6 bases). V was clipped by 4 bases and J by 6 bases, with 20 bases between them. Per germline, CDR1 SGHRS and CDR2 YFSETQ. The CDR3 is 16 amino acids. The CDR3 DNA sequence: TGCGCCAGCAGCCTATACAACAGGGAATTAGGCAATGAGCAGTTCTTC. Translated: CASSLYNRELGNEQFF.

The gene calls are TRBV6-1 and TRBJ1-2, with D maybe TRBD1 (5 bases). The germline CDR1 and CDR2 sequences are MNHNS and SASEGT. The length of the CDR3 is 15 residues. Trimming stripped 4 bases from V and 3 bases from J, with 15 bases between. This CDR3 reads CASSARRDGYYGYTF. CDR3 nucleotides: TGTGCCAGCAGTGCTCGCCGGGACGGATACTATGGCTACACCTTC.

The gene calls are TRBV5-4 and TRBJ2-2; no definite D call. V lost 1 base and J 6 bases, leaving 4 bases between the germline ends. This CDR3 region has 12 residues. CDR1 and CDR2 (germline): SGHNT, YYREEE (reference sequence). CDR3 bases: TGTGCCAGCAGCTTGAATGCCGGGGAGCTGTTTTTT. Translation gives CASSLNAGELFF.

The rearrangement uses TRBV12-2 and TRBJ2-7; no check of the table's D call, TRBD1, against the DNA was made. TRBV12-2 is tagged as a pseudogene. The CDR3 has 14 residues. The CDR3 is CASRLDRRGDEQYF. DNA of the CDR3: TGTGCAAGTCGCTTAGATCGCAGGGGCGACGAGCAGTACTTC.

The chain employs TRBV19 and TRBJ2-7; 7 positions match TRBD2. Germline-derived CDR1 and CDR2 are LNHDA and SQIVND (reference sequence). CDR3 length: 16 residues. V lost 5 bases and J lost 3; bases outside the gene matches: 13. CDR3 in amino acids: CASSFPSGAANYEQYF. As DNA, the CDR3 is TGTGCCAGTAGTTTCCCCAGCGGGGCCGCTAACTACGAGCAGTACTTC.

This clone was detected only a few times. The chain has TRBV4-2 and TRBJ1-5, with D unclear. Trimming removed 0 bases from V and 5 bases from J, with 11 bases in between. Germline V gene data show CDR1 as LGHNA and CDR2 as YNFKEQ. The CDR3 loop spans 15 amino acids. In DNA, the CDR3 is TGTGCCAGCAGCCAAGAGTCAGGAACTCATCAGCCCCAGCATTTT. It translates to CASSQESGTHQPQHF.

V is TRBV19 and J is TRBJ2-1; 13 positions match TRBD2. Germline CDR1 is LNHDA and CDR2 is SQIVND (reference sequence). Trimming at V came to 9 bases and at J to 6 bases, leaving 11 bases not matched to a gene. The CDR3 is 16 amino acids. CDR3 sequence: CARGLAGAGGLNEQFF. The CDR3 DNA is TGTGCCAGAGGACTAGCGGGGGCAGGGGGTCTCAATGAGCAGTTCTTC.

The chain's CDR3 is CASNVGAFRDTQYF. The CDR3 DNA is TGCGCCAGCAACGTGGGGGCTTTTCGTGATACGCAGTATTTT. The gene calls are TRBV5-1 and TRBJ2-3; a weak D match, TRBD1 (6 bases). The CDR3 consists of 14 residues. Trimming removed 6 bases at V and 6 bases at J, with 17 bases between. Germline CDR1 SGHRS, CDR2 YFSETQ.

This clone has more than one count but fewer than ten. CDR3 sequence reads: CASSPTTADYGYTF. The DNA of the CDR3 is TGTGCCAGCAGCCCAACGACAGCTGACTATGGCTACACCTTC. The chain links TRBV7-2 to TRBJ1-2; D possibly corresponds to TRBD1 (5 bases). The V and J ends lost 5 bases and 3 bases respectively, with 13 bases between them. The CDR3 length is 14 residues. CDR1 and CDR2 (germline): SGHTA, FQGNSA.

The chain joins TRBV10-1 to TRBJ1-1; maybe TRBD1 (6 bases). CDR3 length: 14 amino acids. V was trimmed by 0 bases and J by 6 bases, leaving 11 bases between them. Germline CDR1 WNHNN, CDR2 SYGVQD (reference sequence). CDR3 loop: CASSESGEGAEAFF. The CDR3 nucleotides are TGCGCCAGCAGTGAGTCGGGGGAGGGGGCTGAAGCTTTCTTT.

The CDR3 DNA sequence: TGTGCCAGCAGCTTGTACCCCGGGGCCATAGAGCAGTACTTC. Encoded protein: CASSLYPGAIEQYF. V is TRBV5-5 and J is TRBJ2-7; D is tentatively TRBD1 or TRBD2 (5 bases each). The V and J ends lost 1 base and 7 bases respectively, with 15 bases between them. There are 14 residues in the CDR3. Per germline, CDR1 SGHKS and CDR2 YYEKEE (reference sequence).

This clone was counted many times. The chain employs TRBV15 and TRBJ1-3, with 9 bases matching TRBD1. The length of the CDR3 is 15 residues. Germline CDR1 reads LNHNV; CDR2 reads YYDKDF (reference sequence). V was clipped by 1 base and J by 8 bases; unmatched bases: 6. The CDR3 reads CATSRGPTGGDTIYF. CDR3 nucleotides: TGTGCCACCAGCAGAGGACCGACAGGGGGGGACACCATATATTTT.

The J gene is TRBJ1-1, the V gene TRBV30; 11 bases map to TRBD1. CDR1 is GTSNPN and CDR2 is SVGIG in the germline V gene (reference sequence). The CDR3 length is 15 residues. The ends lost 3 bases at V and 1 base at J; junction bases unmatched: 4. For the CDR3, the DNA is TGTGCCTGGAGCGGACAGGGGGCCAGGAACACTGAAGCTTTCTTT. Protein product: CAWSGQGARNTEAFF.

The V call is TRBV28, the J call TRBJ1-5; D unclear. Trimming removed 2 bases from V and 5 bases from J, with 10 bases in between. Germline CDR1 and CDR2: MDHEN and SYDVKM. The CDR3 covers 14 residues. CDR3 bases: TGTGCCAGCAGTTTAGGTCAGTTCTATCAGCCCCAGCATTTT. The encoded protein is CASSLGQFYQPQHF.

The chain employs TRBV27 and TRBJ1-6, with D perhaps TRBD1 (6 bases). Germline V gene lookup returns CDR1 MNHEY and CDR2 SMNVEV (reference sequence). The CDR3 length is 15 residues. Trimming took 6 bases from V and 7 from J, leaving 16 bases between them. In DNA form, the CDR3 reads TGTGCCAGCAGGGGTCCCGGACAGCTAAATTCACCCCTCCACTTT. This codes for CASRGPGQLNSPLHF.

CDR3 region: CASSQDRTGPLYGYTF. DNA of the CDR3: TGCGCCAGCAGCCAGGATAGGACAGGGCCCCTCTATGGCTACACCTTC. The chain has TRBV4-1 and TRBJ1-2, with TRBD1 matching over 8 bases. Germline-derived CDR1 and CDR2 are MGHRA and YSYEKL. The CDR3 runs to 16 residues. With 3 bases clipped from V and 4 bases from J, the junction kept 10 bases outside the gene matches.

The V and J genes are TRBV5-4 and TRBJ1-2; 11 nucleotides line up with TRBD1. V lost 3 bases and J lost 4; bases outside the gene matches: 8. There are 16 residues in the CDR3. Germline V lookup: CDR1 SGHNT, CDR2 YYREEE (reference sequence). In nucleotides, the CDR3 is TGTGCCAGCAGCTCCCCCGGGACAGGGGGACTCTATGGCTACACCTTC. It encodes CASSSPGTGGLYGYTF.

This sequence joins TRBV5-1 and TRBJ2-1; D not certain. Germline values: CDR1 SGHRS, CDR2 YFSETQ. The CDR3 loop spans 14 amino acids. Trimming removed 0 bases from V and 8 bases from J, with 12 bases in between. The CDR3 sequence is CASSLVQSQYEQFF. The CDR3 bases are TGCGCCAGCAGCTTGGTTCAGTCCCAATATGAGCAGTTCTTC.

The chain joins TRBV5-4 to TRBJ1-2; TRBD1 is a possible D gene (6 bases). The CDR3 consists of 16 residues. V was clipped by 1 base and J by 2 bases, with 15 bases between them. Germline values: CDR1 SGHNT, CDR2 YYREEE (reference sequence). DNA of the CDR3: TGTGCCAGCAGCTTGCAAGGGGGGAGAGGAAACTATGGCTACACCTTC. Its translation: CASSLQGGRGNYGYTF. Using reference TRBV5-4 and TRBJ1-2 for the parts outside the CDR3, the full variable domain is ETGVTQSPTHLIKTRGQQVTLRCSSQSGHNTVSWYQQALGQGPQFIFQYYREEENGRGNFPPRFSGLQFPNYSSELNVNALELDDSALYLCASSLQGGRGNYGYTFGSGTRLTVV.

This rearrangement joins TRBV2 to TRBJ2-7; D perhaps matches TRBD1 (6 bases). Germline-derived CDR1 and CDR2 are SNHLY and FYNNEI. The CDR3 has 16 amino acids. V shed 3 bases and J shed 4 bases, with 19 bases lying between them. Here the CDR3 DNA reads TGTGCCAGCAGTGATAGGGACACCCCGCCAACTTACGAGCAGTACTTC. It translates to CASSDRDTPPTYEQYF.

The V call is TRBV5-8, the J call TRBJ2-3; unclear D gene. Trimming removed 3 bases at V and 4 bases at J, with 6 bases between. This CDR3 contains 12 residues. Germline V gives CDR1 SGHTS, CDR2 YDEGEE. In nucleotides, the CDR3 is TGTGCCAGCAGCTCTTGGGCAGATACGCAGTATTTT. Translated, it gives CASSSWADTQYF.

The V gene is TRBV6-5, the J gene TRBJ1-5; 7 nucleotides agree with TRBD1. Germline V gives CDR1 MNHEY, CDR2 SVGAGI. Trimming removed 7 bases from V and 5 bases from J; junction bases left unmatched: 5. The CDR3 extends over 13 amino acids. CDR3 nucleotide sequence: TGTGCCAGCAAGTTGGGGACAGATCAGCCCCAGCATTTT. This codes for CASKLGTDQPQHF.